The 13 T cell receptor beta chains given below trace back to one sample, sequenced in a study of identical twins. TCRdb used MiXCR to reprocess the 5' RACE reads, holding one entry per CDR3 protein. The sample lists 400,000 to 550,000 distinct CDR3 sequences, approximately 24% occurring once. These data are also associated with another study on T cells expressing NK-cell markers.

Sequencing input: CD4+ T cells sorted from blood. The receptors come from a young woman in good health.

The chain joins TRBV20-1 to TRBJ2-7; 7 positions match TRBD1. The V segment lost 8 bases and the J segment 4 bases; nucleotides outside the gene matches: 11. CDR1 DFQATT and CDR2 SNEGSKA come from the germline V gene (reference sequence). The CDR3 runs to 13 residues. As DNA, the CDR3 is TGCAGTTACTGGTTGACAGGGAGTTACGAGCAGTACTTC. Protein product: CSYWLTGSYEQYF.

This clonotype was counted only a few times. The chain recombines TRBV11-3 with TRBJ2-1; a weak D match, TRBD2 (6 bases). Germline CDR1 is SGHNT and CDR2 is YENEEA. The CDR3 loop spans 15 amino acids. The V and J ends lost 4 bases and 0 bases respectively, with 10 bases between them. For the CDR3, the DNA is TGTGCCAGCAGCTGGGGACTCCTCTCCTACAATGAGCAGTTCTTC. Protein sequence: CASSWGLLSYNEQFF.

This clonotype was counted only a few times. The V call is TRBV20-1, the J call TRBJ2-7; 12 nucleotides line up with TRBD2. V dropped 3 bases and J dropped 9; count of bases not matched to a gene: 9. The CDR3 extends over 14 amino acids. CDR1 DFQATT and CDR2 SNEGSKA come from the germline V gene (reference sequence). CDR3 nucleotide sequence: TGCAGTGCTAGGGGGACTAGCGGGTCCCTGACGCAGTACTTC. It translates to CSARGTSGSLTQYF.

The chain is built from TRBV5-1 and TRBJ2-1; 10 bases agree with TRBD1. In germline, CDR1 is SGHRS, CDR2 YFSETQ. This CDR3 is built from 15 residues. V gave up 5 bases and J gave up 10 bases; unmatched junction bases: 12. CDR3 sequence: CASSYRQGAADEQFF. The CDR3, as DNA: TGCGCCAGCAGTTACCGACAGGGGGCGGCGGACGAGCAGTTCTTC.

The rearrangement links TRBV6-6 to TRBJ2-5, with D tentatively TRBD2 (5 bases). Germline CDR1 and CDR2: MNHNY and SVGAGI (reference sequence). This CDR3 region has 13 residues. Between the trimmed V and J ends, which lost 5 bases and 2 bases, there was a span of 9 bases. The DNA for the CDR3 is TGTGCCAGCAGTGGCCCGGGACAAGAGACCCAGTACTTC. Translating gives CASSGPGQETQYF.

This clonotype was counted a few times. The chain joins TRBV5-1 to TRBJ1-1, with no clear D. Germline CDR1 SGHRS, CDR2 YFSETQ. Between the trimmed V and J ends, which lost 5 bases and 0 bases, there was a span of 11 bases. The CDR3 extends over 14 amino acids. The CDR3 protein is CASRLVQLNTEAFF. CDR3 nucleotide sequence: TGCGCCAGCAGGCTTGTACAGTTGAACACTGAAGCTTTCTTT. Based on the CDR3 plus reference TRBV5-1 and TRBJ1-1, the full variable domain is KAGVTQTPRYLIKTRGQQVTLSCSPISGHRSVSWYQQTPGQGLQFLFEYFSETQRNKGNFPGRFSGRQFSNSRSEMNVSTLELGDSALYLCASRLVQLNTEAFFGQGTRLTVV.

The chain carries TRBV12-3 or TRBV12-4 and TRBJ2-6; D possibly corresponds to TRBD1 (6 bases). This CDR3 contains 18 residues. V gave up 4 bases and J gave up 0 bases, with 16 bases separating them. This CDR3 reads CASSSVQGVSSGANVLTF. CDR3 coding DNA: TGTGCCAGCAGTTCGGTACAGGGCGTCAGCTCTGGGGCCAACGTCCTGACTTTC.

This clonotype has only a few counts. The chain combines TRBV27 with TRBJ2-5; 7 nucleotides match TRBD2. Germline assignment: CDR1 MNHEY and CDR2 SMNVEV (reference sequence). V trimming: 2 bases; J trimming: 7 bases; junction bases outside the gene matches: 1. The CDR3 is made up of 12 amino acids. CDR3 protein: CASSLPSGTQYF. In DNA, the CDR3 is TGTGCCAGCAGTTTACCTAGCGGGACCCAGTACTTC.

This clonotype appeared a few times. The chain uses TRBV9 and TRBJ1-6, with 8 bases lining up with TRBD1. The V and J ends lost 4 bases and 14 bases, in that order; junction bases with no gene match: 8. This CDR3 region has 13 residues. Germline loops: CDR1 SGDLS, CDR2 YYNGEE. CDR3 amino acids: CASSPGQGRALHF. The DNA of the CDR3 is TGTGCCAGCAGCCCAGGACAGGGCAGAGCCCTCCACTTT.

The rearrangement links TRBV4-3 to TRBJ2-4; tentative D call: TRBD2 (5 bases). V was shortened by 0 bases and J by 0 bases, with 12 bases between the two germline ends. The germline gives CDR1 LGHNA, CDR2 YSLEER. The CDR3 is 17 amino acids. CDR3 sequence: CASSQDEREIAKNIQYF. DNA of the CDR3: TGCGCCAGCAGCCAAGATGAGAGGGAGATAGCCAAAAACATTCAGTACTTC.

This sequence joins TRBV6-2 or TRBV6-3 and TRBJ2-1, with 10 bases aligning to TRBD2. Germline-derived CDR1 and CDR2 are MNHEY and SVGEGT. After removal of 5 bases from V and 4 bases from J, the junction contained 11 bases not matched to a gene. The CDR3 extends over 17 amino acids. CDR3 sequence (DNA): TGTGCCAGCAGTCTCAGACCGGGACTAGCGTCATACAATGAGCAGTTCTTC. This sequence encodes CASSLRPGLASYNEQFF.

The V gene is TRBV25-1, the J gene TRBJ2-3; no clear D gene. Germline V lookup: CDR1 MGHDK, CDR2 SYGVNS. V shed 3 bases and J shed 1 base, with 8 bases lying between them. The CDR3 has 14 amino acids. CDR3 in DNA: TGTGCCAGCAGTGACGCGGTGGGCACAGATACGCAGTATTTT. As protein: CASSDAVGTDTQYF. Based on the CDR3 plus reference TRBV25-1 and TRBJ2-3, the full variable domain is EADIYQTPRYLVIGTGKKITLECSQTMGHDKMYWYQQDPGMELHLIHYSYGVNSTEKGDLSSESTVSRIRTEHFPLTLESARPSHTSQYLCASSDAVGTDTQYFGPGTRLTVL.

The chain couples TRBV4-2 to TRBJ1-1; no reliable D call. The CDR3 is made up of 13 amino acids. Trimming took 3 bases from V and 7 from J, leaving 12 bases between them. Germline V lookup: CDR1 LGHNA, CDR2 YNFKEQ. CDR3 residues: CASSHERAYEAFF. The CDR3 nucleotides read TGTGCCAGCAGCCATGAAAGGGCGTATGAAGCTTTCTTT.